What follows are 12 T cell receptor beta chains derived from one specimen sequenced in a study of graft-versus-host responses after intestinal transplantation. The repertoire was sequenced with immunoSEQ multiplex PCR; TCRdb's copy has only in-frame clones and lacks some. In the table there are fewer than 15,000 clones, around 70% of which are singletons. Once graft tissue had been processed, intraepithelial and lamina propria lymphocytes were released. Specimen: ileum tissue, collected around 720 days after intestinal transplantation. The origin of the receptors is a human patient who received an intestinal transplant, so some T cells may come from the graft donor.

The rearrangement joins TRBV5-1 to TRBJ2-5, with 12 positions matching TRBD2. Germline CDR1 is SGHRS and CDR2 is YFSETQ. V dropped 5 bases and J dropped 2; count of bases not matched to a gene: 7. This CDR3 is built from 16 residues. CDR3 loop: CASRPSGRAAQETQYF. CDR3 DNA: TGCGCCAGCAGGCCTAGCGGGAGGGCCGCACAAGAGACCCAGTACTTC.

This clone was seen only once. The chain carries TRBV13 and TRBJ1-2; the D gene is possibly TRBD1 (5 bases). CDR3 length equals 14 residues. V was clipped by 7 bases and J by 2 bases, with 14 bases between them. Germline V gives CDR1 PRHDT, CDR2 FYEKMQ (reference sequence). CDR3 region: CASTGLRENYGYTF. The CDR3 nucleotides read TGTGCCAGCACGGGACTCAGGGAAAACTATGGCTACACCTTC.

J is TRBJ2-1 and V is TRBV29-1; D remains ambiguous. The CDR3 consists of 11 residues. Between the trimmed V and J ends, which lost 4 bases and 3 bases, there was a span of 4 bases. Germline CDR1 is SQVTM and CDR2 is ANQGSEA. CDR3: CSVGIYNEQFF. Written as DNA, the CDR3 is TGCAGCGTTGGTATCTACAATGAGCAGTTCTTC.

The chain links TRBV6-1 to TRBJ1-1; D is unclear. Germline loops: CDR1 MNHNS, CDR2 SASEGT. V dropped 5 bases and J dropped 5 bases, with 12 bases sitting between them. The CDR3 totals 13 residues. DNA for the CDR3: TGTGCCAGCAGTTCGGGGTATAAGACTGAAGCTTTCTTT. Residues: CASSSGYKTEAFF.

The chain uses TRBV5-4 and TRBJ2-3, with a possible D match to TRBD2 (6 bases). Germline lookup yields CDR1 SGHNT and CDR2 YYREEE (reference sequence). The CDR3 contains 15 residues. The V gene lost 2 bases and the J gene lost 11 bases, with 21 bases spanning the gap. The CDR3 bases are TGTGCCAGCAGCTTAAACGGGAGAGACCGGGTAGGGCAGTATTTT. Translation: CASSLNGRDRVGQYF. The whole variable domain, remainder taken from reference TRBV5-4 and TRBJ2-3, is ETGVTQSPTHLIKTRGQQVTLRCSSQSGHNTVSWYQQALGQGPQFIFQYYREEENGRGNFPPRFSGLQFPNYSSELNVNALELDDSALYLCASSLNGRDRVGQYFGPGTRLTVL.

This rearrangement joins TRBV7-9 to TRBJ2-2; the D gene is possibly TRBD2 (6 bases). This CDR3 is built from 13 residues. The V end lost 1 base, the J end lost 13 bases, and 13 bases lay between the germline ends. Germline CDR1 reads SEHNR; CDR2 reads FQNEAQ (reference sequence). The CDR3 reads CASSLVRLTRLFF. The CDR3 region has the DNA TGTGCCAGCAGCTTAGTCCGCTTGACTAGGCTGTTTTTT.

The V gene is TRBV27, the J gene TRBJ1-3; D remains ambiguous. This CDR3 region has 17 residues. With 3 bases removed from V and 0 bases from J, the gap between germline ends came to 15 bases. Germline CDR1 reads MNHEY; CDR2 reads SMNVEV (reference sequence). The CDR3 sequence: CASSFTAPSSSGNTIYF. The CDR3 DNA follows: TGTGCCAGCAGTTTTACGGCGCCATCCAGCTCTGGAAACACCATATATTTT.

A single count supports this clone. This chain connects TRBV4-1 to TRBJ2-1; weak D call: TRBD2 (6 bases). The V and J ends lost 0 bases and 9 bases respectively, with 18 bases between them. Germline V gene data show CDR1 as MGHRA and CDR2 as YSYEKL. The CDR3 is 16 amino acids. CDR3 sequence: CASSQDTGLIPSEQFF. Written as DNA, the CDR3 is TGCGCCAGCAGCCAAGATACGGGACTCATCCCGTCTGAGCAGTTCTTC.

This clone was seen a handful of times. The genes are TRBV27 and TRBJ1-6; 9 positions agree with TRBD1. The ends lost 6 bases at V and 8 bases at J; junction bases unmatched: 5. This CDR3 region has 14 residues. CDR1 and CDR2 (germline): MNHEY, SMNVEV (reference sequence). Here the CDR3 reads CASRLGQGDSPLHF. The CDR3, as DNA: TGTGCCAGCAGGCTGGGACAGGGAGATTCACCCCTCCACTTT.

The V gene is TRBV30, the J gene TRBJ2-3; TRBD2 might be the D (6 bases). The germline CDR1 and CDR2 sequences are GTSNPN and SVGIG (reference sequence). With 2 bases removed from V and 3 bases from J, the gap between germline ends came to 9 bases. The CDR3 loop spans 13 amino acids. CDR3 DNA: TGTGCCTGGAGTTTCCTAGCGACAGATACGCAGTATTTT. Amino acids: CAWSFLATDTQYF.

The CDR3 loop reads CASNTGINYGYTF. The CDR3 bases are TGTGCCAGTAACACAGGCATCAACTATGGCTACACCTTC. The chain carries TRBV19 and TRBJ1-2; D is possibly TRBD1 (5 bases). The CDR3 consists of 13 residues. In germline, CDR1 is LNHDA, CDR2 SQIVND (reference sequence). Trimming took off 7 bases at V and 2 bases at J, with 11 bases between the two ends.

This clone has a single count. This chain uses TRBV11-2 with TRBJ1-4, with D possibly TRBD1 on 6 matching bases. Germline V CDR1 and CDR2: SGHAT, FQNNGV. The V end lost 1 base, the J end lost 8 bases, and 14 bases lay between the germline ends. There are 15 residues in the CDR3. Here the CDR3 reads CASSLGGGGLEKLFF. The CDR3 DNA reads TGTGCCAGCAGCTTAGGGGGCGGGGGGCTCGAAAAACTGTTTTTT.